This T cell receptor (beta chain) was recorded in a study of CD8 T cells in ankylosing spondylitis. Study-level results: The authors reported significant enrichment of disease-linked clones in matched ankylosing spondylitis synovial fluid. A subset of motif variants has previously been described in the synovial fluid and blood of reactive arthritis.

By quantitative 5'-RACE with molecular barcodes, the TCR beta libraries were made. In TCRdb, the 5' RACE reads were re-called with MiXCR into one record per CDR3 protein. Of 45,000 to 60,000 distinct CDR3 sequences listed, about 7% are singletons. CDR3 length: 17 amino acids. The germline CDR1 and CDR2 sequences are SGHRS and YFSETQ. Losses at the gene ends were 3 bases for V and 0 bases for J; bases not matched to a gene: 10. This clonotype was seen ten or more times. No antigen is known for it. This chain links TRBV5-1 with TRBJ1-1, with 8 nucleotides matching TRBD1. What was sequenced was blood, either unsorted or a sorted T cell fraction (not recorded which). The sequence was collected from a female donor with ankylosing spondylitis or in good health (not recorded which). The CDR3 spells CASSSARTGWVNTEAFF. CDR3 bases: TGCGCCAGCAGCTCGGCCCGGACAGGGTGGGTGAACACTGAAGCTTTCTTT.